One sample yielded the 26 T cell receptor beta chains listed below, sequenced in a study of shared clonotypes between healthy human individuals. Assay: immunoSEQ multiplex PCR; the TCRdb copy retains only in-frame clones and omits some. Counted here are under 650,000 clones, approximately 95% occurring once; the ten biggest clones make up about 0.057%. The material sequenced was naive CD4+ T cells sorted from blood. Subset denoted: CD45RA+ positively selected. These receptors were taken from a woman aged 30 to 39 in good health.

The V gene is TRBV2, the J gene TRBJ2-7, with 7 bases aligning to TRBD1. The trim removed 6 bases at V and 2 bases at J, leaving 1 base unmatched. The CDR3 extends over 12 amino acids. Germline V gene sequence: CDR1 SNHLY, CDR2 FYNNEI. CDR3 sequence: CASRQGTYEQYF. The DNA of the CDR3 is TGTGCCAGCAGACAGGGGACCTACGAGCAGTACTTC.

The V and J genes are TRBV28 and TRBJ1-2, with TRBD1 as a possible D gene (5 bases). With 6 bases removed from V and 5 bases from J, the gap between germline ends came to 19 bases. The CDR3 has 15 amino acids. From germline, CDR1 is MDHEN and CDR2 SYDVKM. In nucleotides, the CDR3 is TGTGCCAGCAGGTTTTCAGACAGAACCTCATATGGCTACACCTTC. Protein sequence: CASRFSDRTSYGYTF.

The table lists this clone with a count of one. The chain joins TRBV27 to TRBJ2-3, with TRBD2 as a possible D gene (5 bases). The CDR3 loop spans 16 amino acids. Germline CDR1 reads MNHEY; CDR2 reads SMNVEV (reference sequence). V lost 6 bases and J lost 4, with 20 bases in between. CDR3 residues: CASRIRGHGTADTQYF. Here the CDR3 DNA reads TGTGCCAGCAGAATACGCGGGCACGGTACGGCAGATACGCAGTATTTT.

The chain combines TRBV28 with TRBJ2-6; D gene unclear. The V gene's germline CDR1 is MDHEN and CDR2 SYDVKM. This CDR3 spans 16 amino acids. V was pared by 5 bases and J by 0 bases, with 11 bases between. CDR3 coding DNA: TGTGCCAGCAGTCGAACAGTAAGCTCTGGGGCCAACGTCCTGACTTTC. Translation: CASSRTVSSGANVLTF.

This clone was seen once. The gene calls are TRBV5-1 and TRBJ1-3; D is perhaps TRBD1 (6 bases). The CDR3 covers 16 residues. The germline gives CDR1 SGHRS, CDR2 YFSETQ. With 4 bases removed from V and 0 bases from J, the gap between germline ends came to 14 bases. As DNA, the CDR3 is TGCGCCAGCAGCAATGGACAGCCGTCCTCTGGAAACACCATATATTTT. Its translation is CASSNGQPSSGNTIYF.

This chain uses TRBV7-2 with TRBJ2-3, with D unclear. The CDR3 totals 15 residues. The ends were cut back, 8 bases at V and 0 bases at J, with 15 bases in the middle. The V gene's germline CDR1 is SGHTA and CDR2 FQGNSA. In nucleotides, the CDR3 is TGTGCCAGCTCCTACGTGGGGTCAAGCACAGATACGCAGTATTTT. Translating gives CASSYVGSSTDTQYF.

The J gene is TRBJ1-1, the V gene TRBV5-6; 11 positions agree with TRBD1. Per the germline V gene, CDR1 is SGHDT and CDR2 is YYEEEE. The CDR3 contains 16 residues. J gave up 4 bases and V 3 bases, and 8 bases lay outside the gene matches. In DNA, the CDR3 is TGTGCCAGCAGCTCCTCTTTCGGGACAGGGGGCACTGAAGCTTTCTTT. This codes for CASSSSFGTGGTEAFF.

CDR3: CASSIEGSTGELFF. The CDR3, as DNA: TGTGCCAGTAGTATTGAAGGGTCTACCGGGGAGCTGTTTTTT. The chain joins TRBV19 to TRBJ2-2; D remains unclear. The V gene lost 3 bases and the J gene lost 5 bases, with 10 bases spanning the gap. Per the germline V gene, CDR1 is LNHDA and CDR2 is SQIVND (reference sequence). This CDR3 has 14 amino acids.

The rearrangement uses TRBV28 and TRBJ2-7; 10 bases are a match to TRBD1. Germline V gene lookup returns CDR1 MDHEN and CDR2 SYDVKM. The CDR3 has 16 residues. J gave up 3 bases and V 9 bases, and 14 bases lay outside the gene matches. For the CDR3, the DNA is TGTGCCAGGGGGACAGGGGACTTGGGCATAGACTACGAGCAGTACTTC. Its protein is CARGTGDLGIDYEQYF.

This rearrangement joins TRBV28 to TRBJ2-7; 9 nucleotides line up with TRBD2. The CDR3 has 15 amino acids. J gave up 2 bases and V 5 bases, and 7 bases lay outside the gene matches. CDR1 and CDR2 from the germline V gene are MDHEN and SYDVKM. Written as DNA, the CDR3 is TGTGCCAGCAGTCGGTATAGCGGGAGTGCCTACGAGCAGTACTTC. This codes for CASSRYSGSAYEQYF.

The chain uses TRBV28 and TRBJ2-2, with 7 bases that match TRBD2. The CDR3 is made up of 14 amino acids. Germline loops: CDR1 MDHEN, CDR2 SYDVKM. Unmatched junction bases numbered 8, after V lost 6 bases and J lost 7 bases. CDR3 coding DNA: TGTGCCAGCAGCAAGCGGGATCGAGGCGGGGAGCTGTTTTTT. Translated, it gives CASSKRDRGGELFF.

This chain joins TRBV2 and TRBJ2-3; TRBD2 is a possible D gene (5 bases). The CDR3 sequence is 15 residues long. Germline CDR1 SNHLY, CDR2 FYNNEI. V lost 9 bases, J lost 0 bases, and 16 bases lay in between. The CDR3 DNA is TGTGCCAGTAACCGAAACGGCGGGAGCACAGATACGCAGTATTTT. It yields the protein CASNRNGGSTDTQYF.

The chain joins TRBV7-1 to TRBJ1-5; 7 bases agree with TRBD1. TRBV7-1 has ORF status, its function being uncertain. CDR3 length: 15 amino acids. V lost 5 bases and J lost 4; bases outside the gene matches: 8. CDR3 region: CASSQTGTDNQPQHF. The CDR3 region has the DNA TGTGCCAGCAGCCAGACGGGGACAGATAATCAGCCCCAGCATTTT.

The gene calls are TRBV5-4 and TRBJ2-1, with 8 bases matching TRBD2. Germline V gene sequence: CDR1 SGHNT, CDR2 YYREEE (reference sequence). V was clipped by 4 bases and J by 4 bases; unmatched bases: 7. This CDR3 spans 15 amino acids. CDR3 DNA sequence: TGTGCCAGCAGCCAAGCAGCGGGAGCTTACAATGAGCAGTTCTTC. This translates into CASSQAAGAYNEQFF.

The chain links TRBV18 to TRBJ2-7, with TRBD2 identical over 8 bases. This CDR3 has 15 amino acids. Unmatched junction bases numbered 10, after V lost 4 bases and J lost 5 bases. CDR1 is KGHSH and CDR2 is LQKENI in the germline V gene. CDR3 in DNA: TGTGCCAGCTCACGACCGGGACTAGGATTGGACGAGCAGTACTTC. Protein sequence: CASSRPGLGLDEQYF.

The V and J genes are TRBV5-4 and TRBJ2-2; a weak D match, TRBD2 (6 bases). Germline CDR1 SGHNT, CDR2 YYREEE (reference sequence). The V end was cut by 0 bases, the J end by 3 bases, with 9 bases between. The CDR3 has 15 amino acids. This CDR3 reads CASSLEPGDTGELFF. The CDR3 nucleotides are TGTGCCAGCAGCTTGGAACCGGGGGACACCGGGGAGCTGTTTTTT.

The V and J genes are TRBV6-5 and TRBJ2-3, with D hard to call. Trimming shortened V by 11 bases and J by 5 bases, and 8 bases separated the two germline ends. This CDR3 comprises 10 residues. Germline CDR1 MNHEY, CDR2 SVGAGI. CDR3 residues: CAAGRDTQYF. As DNA, the CDR3 is TGTGCCGCCGGGCGAGATACGCAGTATTTT.

With regard to this clone: One junction end does not reproduce the germline sequence, and a read error may be involved. The chain recombines TRBV2 with TRBJ1-5; no reliable D call. The CDR3 runs 14 residues. Germline V gene lookup returns CDR1 SNHLY and CDR2 FYNNEI. DNA for the CDR3: TGTGCCAGCAGTGCCGACGGTAGCGATCAGCCCCAGCATTTT. It yields the protein CASSADGSDQPQHF.

The genes are TRBV13 and TRBJ1-2; a possible D gene is TRBD1 (5 bases). V dropped 6 bases and J dropped 3 bases, with 11 bases sitting between them. This CDR3 has 13 amino acids. Germline V gene lookup returns CDR1 PRHDT and CDR2 FYEKMQ (reference sequence). The CDR3 loop reads CASSVGRYYGYTF. In DNA form, the CDR3 reads TGTGCCAGCAGTGTGGGGCGGTACTATGGCTACACCTTC.

This chain connects TRBV7-9 to TRBJ2-5; a possible D gene is TRBD2 (6 bases). Between the trimmed V and J ends, which lost 2 bases and 5 bases, there was a span of 12 bases. This CDR3 comprises 14 residues. In germline, CDR1 is SEHNR, CDR2 FQNEAQ (reference sequence). This chain's CDR3 is CASSLSAGWETQYF. Written as DNA, the CDR3 is TGTGCCAGCAGCTTATCGGCGGGGTGGGAGACCCAGTACTTC. The whole variable domain, filled in from reference TRBV7-9 and TRBJ2-5, reads DTGVSQNPRHKITKRGQNVTFRCDPISEHNRLYWYRQTLGQGPEFLTYFQNEAQLEKSRLLSDRFSAERPKGSFSTLEIQRTEQGDSAMYLCASSLSAGWETQYFGPGTRLLVL.

This chain uses TRBV4-1 with TRBJ2-4; 14 bases are a match to TRBD2. CDR3 length: 18 residues. V lost 4 bases to trimming and J lost 0 bases; unmatched junction nucleotides: 5. Germline lookup yields CDR1 MGHRA and CDR2 YSYEKL. In nucleotides, the CDR3 is TGCGCCAGCAGCCCTGGACTAGCGGGAGGAATAGCCAAAAACATTCAGTACTTC. Translated: CASSPGLAGGIAKNIQYF.

This chain links TRBV6-4 with TRBJ2-1; 7 bases line up with TRBD2. The CDR3 is 17 amino acids. Germline CDR1 MRHNA, CDR2 SNTAGT. Trimming took 5 bases from V and 1 from J; bases not matched to a gene: 11. The CDR3: CASSPVRGGLSYNEQFF. CDR3 DNA sequence: TGTGCCAGCAGTCCCGTACGGGGAGGGTTATCCTACAATGAGCAGTTCTTC.

The V call is TRBV27, the J call TRBJ2-5; 10 bases are a match to TRBD2. Trimming at V came to 4 bases and at J to 5 bases, leaving 10 bases not matched to a gene. The CDR3 length is 16 residues. Germline assignment: CDR1 MNHEY and CDR2 SMNVEV (reference sequence). The chain's CDR3 is CASSSVLAGVEETQYF. The CDR3 nucleotides are TGTGCCAGCAGTTCGGTCCTAGCGGGAGTTGAGGAGACCCAGTACTTC.

The rearrangement joins TRBV13 to TRBJ2-5, with D perhaps matching TRBD2 (6 bases). The CDR3 consists of 19 residues. Germline V CDR1 and CDR2: PRHDT, FYEKMQ (reference sequence). V was clipped by 1 base and J by 1 base, with 22 bases between them. The CDR3 sequence: CASSLAPRAGGLPQETQYF. Here the CDR3 DNA reads TGTGCCAGCAGCTTAGCACCAAGAGCGGGTGGCTTGCCCCAAGAGACCCAGTACTTC.

This chain connects TRBV28 to TRBJ2-7; D remains unclear. V lost 4 bases and J lost 5, with 15 bases in between. Per germline, CDR1 MDHEN and CDR2 SYDVKM. The CDR3 runs to 14 residues. The CDR3 loop is CASSSPRFSDEQYF. In nucleotides, the CDR3 is TGTGCCAGCAGTTCTCCCCGGTTCAGCGACGAGCAGTACTTC.

V and J are TRBV19 and TRBJ2-3, with D perhaps matching TRBD2 (6 bases). This CDR3 spans 16 amino acids. Trimming pared 7 bases from V and 2 bases from J, leaving 19 bases between. The V gene's germline CDR1 is LNHDA and CDR2 SQIVND (reference sequence). The CDR3 reads CASIYSGRWDTDTQYF. Here the CDR3 DNA reads TGTGCCAGTATCTATTCGGGGAGGTGGGACACAGATACGCAGTATTTT. The whole variable domain, filled in from reference TRBV19 and TRBJ2-3, reads DGGITQSPKYLFRKEGQNVTLSCEQNLNHDAMYWYRQDPGQGLRLIYYSQIVNDFQKGDIAEGYSVSREKKESFPLTVTSAQKNPTAFYLCASIYSGRWDTDTQYFGPGTRLTVL.